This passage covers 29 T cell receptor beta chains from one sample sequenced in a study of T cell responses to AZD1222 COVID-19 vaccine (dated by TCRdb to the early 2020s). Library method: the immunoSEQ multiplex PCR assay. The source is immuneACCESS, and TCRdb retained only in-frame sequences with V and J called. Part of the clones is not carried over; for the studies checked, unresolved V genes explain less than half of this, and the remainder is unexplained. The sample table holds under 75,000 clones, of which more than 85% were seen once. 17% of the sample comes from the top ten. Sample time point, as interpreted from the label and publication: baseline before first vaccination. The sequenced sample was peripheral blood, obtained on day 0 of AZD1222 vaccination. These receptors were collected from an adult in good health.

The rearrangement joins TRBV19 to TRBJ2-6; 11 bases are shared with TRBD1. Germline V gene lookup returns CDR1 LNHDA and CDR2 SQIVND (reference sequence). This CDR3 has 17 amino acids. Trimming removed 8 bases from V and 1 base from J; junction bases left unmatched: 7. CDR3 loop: CASWDRGLKSGANVLTF. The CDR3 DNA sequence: TGTGCCAGTTGGGACAGGGGGTTGAAATCTGGGGCCAACGTCCTGACTTTC. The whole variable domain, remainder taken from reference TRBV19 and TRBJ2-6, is DGGITQSPKYLFRKEGQNVTLSCEQNLNHDAMYWYRQDPGQGLRLIYYSQIVNDFQKGDIAEGYSVSREKKESFPLTVTSAQKNPTAFYLCASWDRGLKSGANVLTFGAGSRLTVL.

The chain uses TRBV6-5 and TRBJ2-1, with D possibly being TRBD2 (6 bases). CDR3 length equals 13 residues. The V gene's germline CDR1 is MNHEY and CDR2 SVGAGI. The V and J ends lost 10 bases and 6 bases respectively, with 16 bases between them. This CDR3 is CATSVSGLNEQFF. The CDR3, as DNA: TGTGCCACCTCGGTTAGCGGCCTCAATGAGCAGTTCTTC.

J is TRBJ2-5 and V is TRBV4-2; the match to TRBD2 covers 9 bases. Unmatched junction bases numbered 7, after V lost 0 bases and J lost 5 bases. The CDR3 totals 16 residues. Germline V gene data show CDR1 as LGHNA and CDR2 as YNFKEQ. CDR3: CASSQDASGNWETQYF. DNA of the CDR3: TGTGCCAGCAGCCAAGATGCTAGCGGGAATTGGGAGACCCAGTACTTC.

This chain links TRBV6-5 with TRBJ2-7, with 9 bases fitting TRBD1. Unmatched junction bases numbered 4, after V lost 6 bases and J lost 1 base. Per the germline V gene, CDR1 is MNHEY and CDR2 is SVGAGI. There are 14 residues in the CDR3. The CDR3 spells CASSTGTGSYEQYF. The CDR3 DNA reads TGTGCCAGCAGCACCGGGACAGGGTCCTACGAGCAGTACTTC.

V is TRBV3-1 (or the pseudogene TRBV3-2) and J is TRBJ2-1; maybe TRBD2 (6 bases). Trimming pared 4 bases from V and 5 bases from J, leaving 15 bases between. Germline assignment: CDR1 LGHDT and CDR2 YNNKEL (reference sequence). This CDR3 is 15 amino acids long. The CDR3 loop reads CASSPSGGLDNEQFF. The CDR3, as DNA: TGTGCCAGCAGCCCATCCGGGGGATTGGACAATGAGCAGTTCTTC.

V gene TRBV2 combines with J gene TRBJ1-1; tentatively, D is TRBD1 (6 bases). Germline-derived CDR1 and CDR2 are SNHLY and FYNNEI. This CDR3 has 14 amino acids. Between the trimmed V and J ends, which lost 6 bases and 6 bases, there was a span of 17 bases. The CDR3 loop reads CASRAQGYFAEAFF. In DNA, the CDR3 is TGTGCCAGCAGGGCCCAGGGGTACTTCGCTGAAGCTTTCTTT.

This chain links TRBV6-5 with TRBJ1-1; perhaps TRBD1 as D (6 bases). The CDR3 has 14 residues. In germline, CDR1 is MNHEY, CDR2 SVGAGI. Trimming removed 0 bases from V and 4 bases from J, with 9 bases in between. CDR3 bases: TGTGCCAGCAGTTACTCGTACAGGGCCACTGAAGCTTTCTTT. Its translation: CASSYSYRATEAFF.

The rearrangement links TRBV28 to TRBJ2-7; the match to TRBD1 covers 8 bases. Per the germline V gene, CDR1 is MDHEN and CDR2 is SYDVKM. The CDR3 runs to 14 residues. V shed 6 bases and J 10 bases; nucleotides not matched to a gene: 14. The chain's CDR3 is CASRAPGQVPDQYF. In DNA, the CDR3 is TGTGCCAGCAGGGCTCCGGGACAGGTCCCCGACCAGTACTTC.

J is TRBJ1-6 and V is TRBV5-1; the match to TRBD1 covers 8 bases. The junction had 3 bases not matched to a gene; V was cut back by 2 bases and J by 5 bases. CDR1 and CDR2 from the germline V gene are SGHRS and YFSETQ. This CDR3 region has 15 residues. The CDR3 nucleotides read TGCGCCAGCAGCTTTGGACAGGGCGATAATTCACCCCTCCACTTT. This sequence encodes CASSFGQGDNSPLHF.

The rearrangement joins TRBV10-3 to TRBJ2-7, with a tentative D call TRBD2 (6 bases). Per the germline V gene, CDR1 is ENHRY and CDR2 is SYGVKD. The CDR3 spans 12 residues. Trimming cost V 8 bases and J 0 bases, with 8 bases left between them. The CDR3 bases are TGTGCCATCTCGCGGGACTCCTACGAGCAGTACTTC. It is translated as CAISRDSYEQYF.

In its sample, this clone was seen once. The CDR3 sequence: CASSADRVSYGYTF. The CDR3 coding sequence is TGCGCCAGCAGCGCCGACAGAGTGAGCTATGGCTACACCTTC. The chain joins TRBV5-1 to TRBJ1-2; the D gene is possibly TRBD1 (5 bases). V was shortened by 4 bases and J by 4 bases, with 14 bases between the two germline ends. In germline, CDR1 is SGHRS, CDR2 YFSETQ. The CDR3 covers 14 residues.

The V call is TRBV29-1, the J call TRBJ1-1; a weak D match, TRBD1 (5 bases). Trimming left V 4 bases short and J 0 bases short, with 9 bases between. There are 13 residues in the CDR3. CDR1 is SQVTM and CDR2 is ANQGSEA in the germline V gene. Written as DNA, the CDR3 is TGCAGCGTTGGTGTGACAGTGAACACTGAAGCTTTCTTT. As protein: CSVGVTVNTEAFF.

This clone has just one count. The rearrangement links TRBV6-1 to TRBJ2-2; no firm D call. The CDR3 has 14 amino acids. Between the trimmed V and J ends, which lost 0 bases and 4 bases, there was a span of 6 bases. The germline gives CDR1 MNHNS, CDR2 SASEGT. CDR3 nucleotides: TGTGCCAGCAGTGAAGCGGGAAGCACCGGGGAGCTGTTTTTT. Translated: CASSEAGSTGELFF.

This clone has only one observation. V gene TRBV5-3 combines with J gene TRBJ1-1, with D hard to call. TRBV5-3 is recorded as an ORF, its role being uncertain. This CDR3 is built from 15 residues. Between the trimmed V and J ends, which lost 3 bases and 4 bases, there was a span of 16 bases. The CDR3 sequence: CARSSPTWKGTEAFF. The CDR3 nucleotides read TGTGCCAGAAGCTCACCGACATGGAAGGGCACTGAAGCTTTCTTT.

The CDR3 protein is CASSRLVTDTQYF. Here the CDR3 DNA reads TGTGCCAGCAGCCGACTAGTTACAGATACGCAGTATTTT. The rearrangement links TRBV3-1 (or the pseudogene TRBV3-2) to TRBJ2-3; weak D call: TRBD2 (6 bases). V was trimmed by 4 bases and J by 3 bases, leaving 8 bases between them. CDR1 is LGHDT, CDR2 YNNKEL, per germline (reference sequence). This CDR3 region has 13 residues.

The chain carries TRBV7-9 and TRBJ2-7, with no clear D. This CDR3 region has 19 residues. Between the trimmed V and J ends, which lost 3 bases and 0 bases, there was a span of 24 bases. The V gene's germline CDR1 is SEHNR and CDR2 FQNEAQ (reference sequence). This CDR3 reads CASSLLSPYGPTPSYEQYF. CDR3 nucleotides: TGTGCCAGCAGCTTGCTGTCCCCGTATGGACCGACCCCCTCCTACGAGCAGTACTTC.

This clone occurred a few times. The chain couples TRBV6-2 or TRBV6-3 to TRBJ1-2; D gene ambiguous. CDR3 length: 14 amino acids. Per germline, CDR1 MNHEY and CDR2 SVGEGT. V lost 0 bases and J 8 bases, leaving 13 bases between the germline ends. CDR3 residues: CASSYSRSSGGYTF. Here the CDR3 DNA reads TGTGCCAGCAGTTACTCAAGGTCCTCGGGGGGCTACACCTTC.

The CDR3 nucleotides read TGTGCCAGCAGCCAAGTTACGGCGGGAGGGGACATAAACAATGAGCAGTTCTTC. Encoded protein: CASSQVTAGGDINNEQFF. This chain uses TRBV3-1 (or the pseudogene TRBV3-2) with TRBJ2-1; 9 bases line up with TRBD2. V dropped 1 base and J dropped 5; count of bases not matched to a gene: 12. The CDR3 extends over 18 amino acids. Per the germline V gene, CDR1 is LGHDT and CDR2 is YNNKEL (reference sequence).

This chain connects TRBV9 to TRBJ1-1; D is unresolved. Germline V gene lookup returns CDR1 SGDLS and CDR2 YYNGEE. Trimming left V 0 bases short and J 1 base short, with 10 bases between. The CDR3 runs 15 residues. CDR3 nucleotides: TGTGCCAGCAGCGTAGGACCCGTCTCGAACACTGAAGCTTTCTTT. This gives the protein CASSVGPVSNTEAFF.

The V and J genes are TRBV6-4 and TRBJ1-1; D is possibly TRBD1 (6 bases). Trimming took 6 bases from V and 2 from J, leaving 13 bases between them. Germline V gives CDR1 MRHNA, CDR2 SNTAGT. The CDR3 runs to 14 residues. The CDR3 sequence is CASRVDRFNTEAFF. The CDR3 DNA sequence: TGTGCCAGCAGGGTGGACAGATTTAACACTGAAGCTTTCTTT.

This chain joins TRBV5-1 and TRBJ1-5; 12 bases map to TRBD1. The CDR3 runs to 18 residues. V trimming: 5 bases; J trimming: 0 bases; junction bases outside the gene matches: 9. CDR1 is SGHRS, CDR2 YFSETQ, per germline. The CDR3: CASSTGTGGTNSNQPQHF. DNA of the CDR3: TGCGCCAGCAGTACCGGGACAGGGGGCACCAATAGCAATCAGCCCCAGCATTTT.

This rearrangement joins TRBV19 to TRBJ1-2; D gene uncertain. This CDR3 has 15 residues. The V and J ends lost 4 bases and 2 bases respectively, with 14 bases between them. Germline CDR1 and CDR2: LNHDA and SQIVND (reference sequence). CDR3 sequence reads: CASSTGDTFNYGYTF. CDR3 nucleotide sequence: TGTGCCAGTAGTACGGGAGACACCTTCAACTATGGCTACACCTTC.

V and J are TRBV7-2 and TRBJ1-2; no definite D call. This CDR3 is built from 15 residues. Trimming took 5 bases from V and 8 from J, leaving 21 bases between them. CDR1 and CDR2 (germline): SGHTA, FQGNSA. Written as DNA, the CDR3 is TGTGCCAGCAGCCCCACGGGTGAAAACCCGCTAGGCTACACCTTC. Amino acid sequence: CASSPTGENPLGYTF.

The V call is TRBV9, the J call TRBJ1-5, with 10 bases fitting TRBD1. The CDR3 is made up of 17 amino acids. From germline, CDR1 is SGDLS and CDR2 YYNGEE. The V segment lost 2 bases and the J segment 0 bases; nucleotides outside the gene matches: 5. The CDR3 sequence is CASSVGQGGNSNQPQHF. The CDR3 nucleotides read TGTGCCAGCAGCGTTGGACAGGGGGGTAATAGCAATCAGCCCCAGCATTTT.

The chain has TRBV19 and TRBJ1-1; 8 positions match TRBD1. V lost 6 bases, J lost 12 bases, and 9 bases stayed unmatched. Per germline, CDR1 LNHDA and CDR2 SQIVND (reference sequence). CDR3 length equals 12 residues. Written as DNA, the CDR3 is TGTGCCAGTAGCGGACAGGGTGAGAAAACTTTCTTT. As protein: CASSGQGEKTFF. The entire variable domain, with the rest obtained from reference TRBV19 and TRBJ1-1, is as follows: DGGITQSPKYLFRKEGQNVTLSCEQNLNHDAMYWYRQDPGQGLRLIYYSQIVNDFQKGDIAEGYSVSREKKESFPLTVTSAQKNPTAFYLCASSGQGEKTFFGQGTRLTVV.

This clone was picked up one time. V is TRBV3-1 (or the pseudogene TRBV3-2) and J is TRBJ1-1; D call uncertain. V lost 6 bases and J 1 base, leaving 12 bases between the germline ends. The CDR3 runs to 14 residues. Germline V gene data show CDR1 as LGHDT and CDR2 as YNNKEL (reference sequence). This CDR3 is CASRGFGENTEAFF. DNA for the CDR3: TGTGCCAGCAGGGGGTTTGGGGAGAACACTGAAGCTTTCTTT.

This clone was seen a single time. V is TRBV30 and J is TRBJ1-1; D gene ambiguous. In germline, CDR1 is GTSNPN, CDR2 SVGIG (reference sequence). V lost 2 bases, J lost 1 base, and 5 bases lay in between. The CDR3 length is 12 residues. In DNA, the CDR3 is TGTGCCTGGAGTCCAGCGAACACTGAAGCTTTCTTT. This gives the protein CAWSPANTEAFF.

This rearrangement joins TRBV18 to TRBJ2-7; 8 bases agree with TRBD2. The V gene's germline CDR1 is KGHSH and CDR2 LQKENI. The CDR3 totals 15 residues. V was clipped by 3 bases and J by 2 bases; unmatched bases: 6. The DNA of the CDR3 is TGTGCCAGCTCACCGCTGCGAGCGGGAGCCTACGAGCAGTACTTC. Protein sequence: CASSPLRAGAYEQYF.

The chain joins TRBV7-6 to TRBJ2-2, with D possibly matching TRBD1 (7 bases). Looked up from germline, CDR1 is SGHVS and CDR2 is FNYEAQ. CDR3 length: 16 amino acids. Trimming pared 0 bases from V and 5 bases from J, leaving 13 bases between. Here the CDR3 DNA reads TGTGCCAGCAGCTTAGCAAGTCAGGGGGGTACCGGGGAGCTGTTTTTT. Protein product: CASSLASQGGTGELFF.